This TCR beta chain was sequenced for a study of cytomegalovirus exposure and HLA in healthy donors. This CDR3 spans 17 amino acids. The germline V gene has CDR1 LGHNA and CDR2 YSLEER. V lost 0 bases and J 1 base, leaving 12 bases between the germline ends. PCR primers comprised 60 Vbeta and 13 Jbeta primers. Data came from immunoSEQ multiplex PCR; TCRdb stores just in-frame clones and leaves some out. The data show 160,000 or so clones, about 77% seen once. Sequencing input: PBMCs. The rearrangement links TRBV4-3 to TRBJ2-2; weak D call: TRBD1 (5 bases). The receptor comes from a man aged 30-40 years in good health and CMV-seronegative. As DNA, the CDR3 is TGCGCCAGCAGCCAAGATGTAAGGGGAAGGAACACCGGGGAGCTGTTTTTT. As protein: CASSQDVRGRNTGELFF.